These 16 T cell receptor beta chains originate from one sample sequenced in a study of cytomegalovirus exposure and HLA in healthy donors. The PCR made use of 60 Vbeta and 13 Jbeta primers. Sequencing used immunoSEQ multiplex PCR; TCRdb keeps in-frame clones, though not all of them. Of 150,000 to 200,000 clones listed, over 70% are singletons. The sequenced material came from PBMCs. These receptors all come from a man aged 40-49 years in good health and CMV-seropositive.

The chain uses TRBV5-1 and TRBJ2-6; tentative D call: TRBD1 (6 bases). The CDR3 runs 15 residues. CDR1 SGHRS and CDR2 YFSETQ come from the germline V gene. The V and J ends lost 3 bases and 2 bases respectively, with 9 bases between them. CDR3 loop: CASSSGTTGANVLTF. CDR3 nucleotides: TGCGCCAGCAGCTCCGGGACAACTGGGGCCAACGTCCTGACTTTC. The entire variable domain, with the rest obtained from reference TRBV5-1 and TRBJ2-6, is as follows: KAGVTQTPRYLIKTRGQQVTLSCSPISGHRSVSWYQQTPGQGLQFLFEYFSETQRNKGNFPGRFSGRQFSNSRSEMNVSTLELGDSALYLCASSSGTTGANVLTFGAGSRLTVL.

The chain links TRBV18 to TRBJ1-4; 8 bases fit TRBD1. Losses at the gene ends were 2 bases for V and 8 bases for J; bases not matched to a gene: 4. CDR1 and CDR2 (germline): KGHSH, LQKENI. CDR3 length: 14 amino acids. As DNA, the CDR3 is TGTGCCAGCTCACCAGGACAGGGACGCGAAAAACTGTTTTTT. Translated, it gives CASSPGQGREKLFF. Full variable domain (outside the CDR3, taken from reference TRBV18 and TRBJ1-4): NAGVMQNPRHLVRRRGQEARLRCSPMKGHSHVYWYRQLPEEGLKFMVYLQKENIIDESGMPKERFSAEFPKEGPSILRIQQVVRGDSAAYFCASSPGQGREKLFFGSGTQLSVL.

This clone showed up just once. The CDR3 region has the DNA TGTGCCAGCAGCCTTGGACTCAGGTACGAGCAGTACTTC. Protein: CASSLGLRYEQYF. The rearrangement links TRBV14 to TRBJ2-7; tentatively, D is TRBD2 (5 bases). V lost 4 bases to trimming and J lost 4 bases, with 11 bases between them. There are 13 residues in the CDR3. Germline assignment: CDR1 SGHDN and CDR2 FVKESK.

The gene calls are TRBV9 and TRBJ2-2; D is perhaps TRBD2 (5 bases). V dropped 2 bases and J dropped 7 bases, with 6 bases sitting between them. The CDR3 consists of 12 residues. Germline CDR1 SGDLS, CDR2 YYNGEE. Here the CDR3 reads CASSVEGGELFF. CDR3 sequence (DNA): TGTGCCAGCAGCGTTGAGGGCGGGGAGCTGTTTTTT.

The chain combines TRBV9 with TRBJ2-3; perhaps TRBD2 as D (5 bases). Germline CDR1 SGDLS, CDR2 YYNGEE. This CDR3 is 13 amino acids long. V lost 0 bases and J 5 bases, leaving 7 bases between the germline ends. The CDR3 DNA reads TGTGCCAGCAGCGTAGGGGAGCGAGATACGCAGTATTTT. It yields the protein CASSVGERDTQYF.

This clone was counted a single time. This chain connects TRBV7-9 to TRBJ2-5, with a weak D call TRBD2 (6 bases). Germline V CDR1 and CDR2: SEHNR, FQNEAQ (reference sequence). Trimming cost V 5 bases and J 11 bases, with 15 bases left between them. CDR3 size: 12 residues. The CDR3 DNA is TGTGCCAGCAGCCTACAGACGGGAGAGCAGTACTTC. This encodes CASSLQTGEQYF.

The CDR3 sequence is CASREGLRTDTQYF. The CDR3 DNA is TGCGCCAGCAGGGAGGGTTTACGCACAGATACGCAGTATTTT. The chain uses TRBV5-1 and TRBJ2-3; a weak D match, TRBD2 (6 bases). CDR1 and CDR2 (germline): SGHRS, YFSETQ. This CDR3 comprises 14 residues. V was clipped by 5 bases and J by 1 base, with 11 bases between them.

Of note for this clone: The sample carries other DNA sequences with the same CDR3. V usage is TRBV7-2 and J usage is TRBJ2-2, with 7 nucleotides matching TRBD2. The CDR3 has 15 amino acids. Losses at the gene ends were 9 bases for V and 7 bases for J; bases not matched to a gene: 14. Germline CDR1 is SGHTA and CDR2 is FQGNSA. The CDR3 reads CASRRAGERGGELFF. CDR3 DNA sequence: TGTGCCAGTCGCCGGGCGGGGGAAAGGGGCGGGGAGCTGTTTTTT. Full variable domain (rest looked up from reference TRBV7-2 and TRBJ2-2): GAGVSQSPSNKVTEKGKDVELRCDPISGHTALYWYRQSLGQGLEFLIYFQGNSAPDKSGLPSDRFSAERTGGSVSTLTIQRTQQEDSAVYLCASRRAGERGGELFFGEGSRLTVL.

V usage is TRBV18 and J usage is TRBJ1-2, with 8 nucleotides matching TRBD1. The CDR3 sequence is 16 residues long. With V trimmed by 5 bases and J by 3 bases, 11 bases remained unmatched. Germline loops: CDR1 KGHSH, CDR2 LQKENI. The CDR3 DNA reads TGTGCCAGCTCATCCCAGGGGGGACAGGAGGACTATGGCTACACCTTC. It translates to CASSSQGGQEDYGYTF.

The gene calls are TRBV19 and TRBJ2-1; 7 nucleotides align to TRBD2. This CDR3 contains 15 residues. Germline-derived CDR1 and CDR2 are LNHDA and SQIVND (reference sequence). The J segment lost 0 bases and the V segment lost 6 bases, leaving 5 bases of the junction unmatched. CDR3 coding DNA: TGTGCCAGTAGAGTTAGCGGGTTCTCCTACAATGAGCAGTTCTTC. Translated: CASRVSGFSYNEQFF.

The chain recombines TRBV27 with TRBJ2-5; 7 bases agree with TRBD1. The V segment lost 7 bases and the J segment 4 bases; nucleotides outside the gene matches: 9. This CDR3 comprises 14 residues. CDR1 and CDR2 (germline): MNHEY, SMNVEV (reference sequence). CDR3 loop: CASMAFTGVETQYF. The CDR3 DNA reads TGTGCCAGCATGGCCTTCACAGGGGTAGAGACCCAGTACTTC.

The chain recombines TRBV5-1 with TRBJ1-3; a possible D gene is TRBD1 (5 bases). Germline values: CDR1 SGHRS, CDR2 YFSETQ. V lost 4 bases to trimming and J lost 0 bases, with 8 bases between them. This CDR3 is 14 amino acids long. The CDR3 nucleotides are TGCGCCAGCAGCGACAGCTTCTCTGGAAACACCATATATTTT. It encodes CASSDSFSGNTIYF.

The chain joins TRBV7-2 to TRBJ2-7; 9 bases map to TRBD2. This CDR3 has 13 residues. V shed 1 base, J shed 6 bases, and the junction held 1 base outside the gene matches. Germline V gene sequence: CDR1 SGHTA, CDR2 FQGNSA. CDR3 coding DNA: TGTGCCAGCAGCTTAGGACTAGCGGTCGAGCAGTACTTC. It specifies CASSLGLAVEQYF.

Turning to this clone: An end of the junction does not agree with germline; a read error may underlie this. The chain is built from TRBV7-9 and TRBJ1-2, with 7 bases aligning to TRBD1. The CDR3 length is 19 residues. Germline V gives CDR1 SEHNR, CDR2 FQNEAQ (reference sequence). This chain's CDR3 is CSSSSPTSPRQGGNYGYTF. The CDR3 nucleotides are TGTTCCAGCAGCTCTCCCACCAGCCCTCGACAGGGAGGAAACTATGGCTACACCTTC.

V and J are TRBV11-3 and TRBJ2-1, with a tentative D call TRBD2 (5 bases). V was shortened by 5 bases and J by 2 bases, with 7 bases between the two germline ends. The length of the CDR3 is 13 residues. CDR1 SGHNT and CDR2 YENEEA come from the germline V gene. The CDR3 bases are TGTGCCAGCAGCACCGGGACCTACAATGAGCAGTTCTTC. This translates into CASSTGTYNEQFF.

V and J are TRBV18 and TRBJ2-5, with a possible D match to TRBD1 (7 bases). V lost 6 bases, J lost 1 base, and 12 bases lay in between. The CDR3 loop spans 14 amino acids. Germline assignment: CDR1 KGHSH and CDR2 LQKENI. The CDR3: CASSRRDSQETQYF. The DNA of the CDR3 is TGTGCCAGCTCGCGGCGGGACAGCCAAGAGACCCAGTACTTC.